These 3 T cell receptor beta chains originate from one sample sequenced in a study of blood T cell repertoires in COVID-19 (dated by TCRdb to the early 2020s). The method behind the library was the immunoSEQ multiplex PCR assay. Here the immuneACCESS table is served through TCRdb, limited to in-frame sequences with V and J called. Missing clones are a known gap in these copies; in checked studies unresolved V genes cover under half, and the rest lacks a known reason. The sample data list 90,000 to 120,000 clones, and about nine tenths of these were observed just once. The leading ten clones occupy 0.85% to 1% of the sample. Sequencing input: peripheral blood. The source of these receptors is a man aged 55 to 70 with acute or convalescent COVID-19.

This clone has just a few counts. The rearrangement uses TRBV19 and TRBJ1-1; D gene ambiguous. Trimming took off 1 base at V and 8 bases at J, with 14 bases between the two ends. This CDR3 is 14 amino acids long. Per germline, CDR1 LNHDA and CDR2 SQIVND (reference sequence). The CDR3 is CASSIVAGGGEAFF. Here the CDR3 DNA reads TGTGCCAGTAGTATAGTGGCCGGCGGTGGGGAAGCTTTCTTT. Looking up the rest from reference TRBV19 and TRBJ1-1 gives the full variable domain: DGGITQSPKYLFRKEGQNVTLSCEQNLNHDAMYWYRQDPGQGLRLIYYSQIVNDFQKGDIAEGYSVSREKKESFPLTVTSAQKNPTAFYLCASSIVAGGGEAFFGQGTRLTVV.

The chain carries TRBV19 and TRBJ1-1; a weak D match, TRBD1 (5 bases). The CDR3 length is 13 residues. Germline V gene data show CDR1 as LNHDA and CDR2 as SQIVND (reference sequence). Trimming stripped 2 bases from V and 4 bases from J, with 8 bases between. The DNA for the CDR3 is TGTGCCAGTAGTATACGGGGGGGCACTGAAGCTTTCTTT. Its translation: CASSIRGGTEAFF.

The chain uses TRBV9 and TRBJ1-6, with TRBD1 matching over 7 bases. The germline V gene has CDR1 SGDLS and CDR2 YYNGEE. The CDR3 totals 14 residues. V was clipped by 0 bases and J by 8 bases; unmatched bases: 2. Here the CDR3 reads CASSVGRGDSPLHF. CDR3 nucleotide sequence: TGTGCCAGCAGCGTAGGCAGGGGGGATTCACCCCTCCACTTT.